The present entry profiles one TCR beta chain with its context. No antigen is known for it. The germline gives CDR1 MDHEN, CDR2 SYDVKM. V was pared by 5 bases and J by 9 bases, with 7 bases of the junction left unmatched. The CDR3 is 14 amino acids. This specimen belongs to a study of shared clonotypes between healthy human individuals. Study-level results: The study found lower generation probabilities in non-shared clonotypes than in those shared by all four donors.

Assay execution took place at the deep level. Repertoires were generated with immunoSEQ multiplex PCR, while TCRdb's copy carries only in-frame clones and drops some. This sample has approximately 1.5 million clones, with approximately 98% found just once. The origin of this receptor is a man in his thirties or forties in good health. J is TRBJ2-3 and V is TRBV28; 11 bases fit TRBD2. The sequenced sample was naive CD4+ T cells sorted from blood. Subset in this sample: CD45RA+ positively selected. The CDR3 reads CASSPLAGVGTQYF. Written as DNA, the CDR3 is TGTGCCAGCAGTCCACTAGCGGGAGTTGGCACGCAGTATTTT.